This T cell receptor beta chain was retrieved from a study of STAT5B mutations in CD4+ large granular lymphocyte leukemia. The CDR3 length is 17 residues. Germline V gene lookup returns CDR1 MGHRA and CDR2 YSYEKL. Between the trimmed V and J ends, which lost 3 bases and 4 bases, there was a span of 19 bases. Here immunoSEQ multiplex PCR was the method, and the copy in TCRdb shows in-frame clones only, minus some. The table shows approximately 30,000 clones, with roughly four fifths occurring only once. Healthy controls were blood donor buffy coats. This clone was observed once. This rearrangement joins TRBV4-1 to TRBJ1-3; D remains unclear. The sample comprised CD4+ T cells from blood buffy coats. The sequence was collected from a human donor in good health. For the CDR3, the DNA is TGCGCCAGCAGCCACACCGGCCCGGGCCTGGGAGGAAACACCATATATTTT. Translated: CASSHTGPGLGGNTIYF.